This TCR beta chain appears in the sequencing data of a study of Ad26.COV2.S vaccination and SARS-CoV-2 variants. Study conclusions and caveats: Measurement of non-spike TCR breadth gave similar results in vaccine and placebo recipients.

Profiling relied on immunoSEQ multiplex PCR, and the TCRdb table lists in-frame clones only, not all of them. The sample has roughly 380,000 clones, roughly 88% seen once. This clone came up once. Its target is unknown. The treatment is: 19 received Ad26.COV2.S at low or high dose, single or two shots; about 5 received placebo; per-sample allocation not given. Samples came from day 63 after the first vaccine or placebo injection. The donor's status was that of an adult aged 18-55 years in Boston. Its platform was an Ad26 vector, and its expressed antigen was Wuhan-strain SARS-CoV-2 spike. The V end was cut by 5 bases, the J end by 3 bases, with 20 bases between. Germline V lookup: CDR1 SGHVS, CDR2 FQNEAQ. The CDR3 runs to 17 residues.

V is TRBV7-8 and J is TRBJ1-3, with D possibly matching TRBD1 (5 bases). The TCR was taken from a person aged 18-60 years who received the Ad26.COV2.S COVID-19 vaccine or a placebo. The sample here was peripheral blood, taken in a trial of Ad26.COV2.S vaccine versus placebo. The CDR3 bases are TGTGCCAGCAGCCAGACGGACGGACAATTCCTTGGAAACACCATATATTTT. This encodes CASSQTDGQFLGNTIYF.